This T cell receptor (beta chain) was found in a study of blood T cells in healthy people across ages. In this sample, this clonotype turned up a few times. This CDR3 spans 13 amino acids. The V end lost 4 bases, the J end lost 5 bases, and 11 bases lay between the germline ends. Germline CDR1 and CDR2: LGHNA and YNFKEQ. Combining a sample-barcoded 5' primer with a J-beta primer mix, a second PCR ran for about 7 to 11 cycles. MiXCR, applied by TCRdb to the 5' RACE reads, yields one record per CDR3 protein. The sample shows some 1.6 million distinct CDR3 sequences, around 35% of them seen only once. Every donor provided around 9.5 milliliters of peripheral blood.

Sequencing used blood. V is TRBV4-2 and J is TRBJ2-5; D unclear. This receptor was obtained from a woman under 40 in good health. CDR3 nucleotides: TGTGCCAGCAGCCCTAACTACGGGGAGACCCAGTACTTC. It is translated as CASSPNYGETQYF.